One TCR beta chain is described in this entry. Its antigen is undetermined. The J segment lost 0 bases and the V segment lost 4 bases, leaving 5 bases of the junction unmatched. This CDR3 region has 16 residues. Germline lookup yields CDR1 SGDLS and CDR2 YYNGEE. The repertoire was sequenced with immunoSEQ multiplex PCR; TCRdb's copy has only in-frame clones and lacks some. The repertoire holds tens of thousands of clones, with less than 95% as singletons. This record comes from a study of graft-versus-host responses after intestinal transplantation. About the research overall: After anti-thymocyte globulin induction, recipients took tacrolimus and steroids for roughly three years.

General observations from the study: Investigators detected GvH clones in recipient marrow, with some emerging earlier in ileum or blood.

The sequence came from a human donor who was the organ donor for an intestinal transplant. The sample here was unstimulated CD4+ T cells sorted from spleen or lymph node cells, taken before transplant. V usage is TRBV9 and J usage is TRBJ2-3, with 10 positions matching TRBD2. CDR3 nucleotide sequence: TGTGCCAGCAGCTCCCGACTAGCGGGTAGCACAGATACGCAGTATTTT. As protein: CASSSRLAGSTDTQYF.